The rows below give T cell receptor beta chains drawn from one sample of a study of regulatory T cells in long-lasting Graves disease. TCRdb independently ran MiXCR on the multiplex PCR reads; one entry per CDR3 protein. The table lists under 300,000 distinct CDR3 sequences, under 20% of them singletons. These data are also associated with another study on T cells in Graves' hyperthyroidism and ophthalmopathy.

The sample in question was peripheral blood mononuclear cells (PBMCs), obtained at new diagnosis, from a patient treated with antithyroid drugs. The receptors here all came from a woman between 25 and 40 years old with Graves disease. CDR3s include the opening cysteine and the closing phenylalanine or tryptophan.

J	V	CDR3
TRBJ2-2	TRBV11-2	CASSSRGGWNGELFF
TRBJ1-6	TRBV7-6	CASSSDSSYNSPLHF
TRBJ2-1	TRBV29-1	CSSGTDNEQFF
TRBJ2-3	TRBV20-1	CSARVLDTQYF
TRBJ2-2	TRBV2	CASRPTSGGATGELFF
TRBJ2-7	TRBV7-9	CASSSSSYEQYF
TRBJ1-1	TRBV20-1	CSAYATWNTEAFF
TRBJ2-1	TRBV29-1	CSANDRDNEQFF
TRBJ2-3	TRBV5-1	CASSDGLAGVSTDTQYF
TRBJ1-2	TRBV20-1	CSAKLAGGQERYNYGYTF
TRBJ1-5	TRBV7-9	CASSRGDNNQPQHF
TRBJ1-5	TRBV6-2/TRBV6-3	CASRNRRPFSNQPQHF
TRBJ1-1	TRBV4-2	CASSQGMASGTEAFF
TRBJ1-6	TRBV12-3/TRBV12-4	CASRADRGYNSPLHF
TRBJ1-2	TRBV4-1	CASSQDLNSRKGYTF
TRBJ1-2	TRBV5-6	CASSLDRKIYYGYTF
TRBJ2-7	TRBV6-1	CASSNGQEIIYEQYF
TRBJ2-3	TRBV5-5	CASSLAQGGGYTDTRYF
TRBJ2-7	TRBV6-5	CASSYAAGTLSSYEQYF
TRBJ1-6	TRBV2	CASDSTRIAPLHF
TRBJ1-1	TRBV5-4	CASSLEQGYTEAFF
TRBJ2-7	TRBV12-3/TRBV12-4	CASSLSTGSYEQYF
TRBJ2-5	TRBV5-6	CASSSLRDRRGETQYF
TRBJ2-7	TRBV5-4	CASSLDPPYEQYF
TRBJ1-1	TRBV13	CASSRRLTEAFF
TRBJ2-1	TRBV27	CASSLSSWVNEQFF
TRBJ2-2	TRBV10-3	CAISATVAGELFF
TRBJ2-2	TRBV11-2	CASSFQQGFVGELFF
TRBJ1-5	TRBV6-1	CASSPDGGDGQPQHF
TRBJ1-1	TRBV12-3/TRBV12-4	CASSSGTGVAFF
TRBJ2-7	TRBV6-2/TRBV6-3	CASSYSASGGQSSYEQYF
TRBJ2-1	TRBV6-1	CASGQRGAGNEQFF
TRBJ1-1	TRBV5-1	CASSLLTGRNTEAFF